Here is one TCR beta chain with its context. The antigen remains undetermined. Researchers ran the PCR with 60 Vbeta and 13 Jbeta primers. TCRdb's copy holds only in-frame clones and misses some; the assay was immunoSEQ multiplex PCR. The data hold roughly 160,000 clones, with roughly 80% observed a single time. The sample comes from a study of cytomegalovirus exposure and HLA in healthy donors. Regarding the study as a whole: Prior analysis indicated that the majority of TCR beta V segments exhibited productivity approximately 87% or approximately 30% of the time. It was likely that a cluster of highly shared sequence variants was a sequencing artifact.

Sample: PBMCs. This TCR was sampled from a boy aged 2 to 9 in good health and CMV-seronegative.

The chain's CDR3 is CASSLSSSGSGDEQFF. CDR3 sequence (DNA): TGTGCCAGCAGCCTTAGTAGTAGCGGGAGTGGGGATGAGCAGTTCTTC. The chain employs TRBV11-2 and TRBJ2-1; 9 bases agree with TRBD2. The germline V gene has CDR1 SGHAT and CDR2 FQNNGV. Trimming at V came to 5 bases and at J to 8 bases, leaving 13 bases not matched to a gene. The CDR3 is 16 amino acids. Full variable domain (remainder filled in from reference TRBV11-2 and TRBJ2-1): EAGVAQSPRYKIIEKRQSVAFWCNPISGHATLYWYQQILGQGPKLLIQFQNNGVVDDSQLPKDRFSAERLKGVDSTLKIQPAKLEDSAVYLCASSLSSSGSGDEQFFGPGTRLTVL.